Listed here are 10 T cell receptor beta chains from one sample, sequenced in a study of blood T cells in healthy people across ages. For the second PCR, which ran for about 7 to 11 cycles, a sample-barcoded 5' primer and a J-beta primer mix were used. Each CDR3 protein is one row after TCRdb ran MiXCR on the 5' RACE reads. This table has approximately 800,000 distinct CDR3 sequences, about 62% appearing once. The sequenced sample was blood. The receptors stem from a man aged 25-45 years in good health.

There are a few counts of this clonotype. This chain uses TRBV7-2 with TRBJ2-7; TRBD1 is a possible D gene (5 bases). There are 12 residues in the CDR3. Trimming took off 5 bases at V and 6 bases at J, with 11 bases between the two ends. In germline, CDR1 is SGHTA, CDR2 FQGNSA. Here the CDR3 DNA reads TGTGCCAGCAGCCGCGACAGTTTCGAGCAGTACTTC. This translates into CASSRDSFEQYF.

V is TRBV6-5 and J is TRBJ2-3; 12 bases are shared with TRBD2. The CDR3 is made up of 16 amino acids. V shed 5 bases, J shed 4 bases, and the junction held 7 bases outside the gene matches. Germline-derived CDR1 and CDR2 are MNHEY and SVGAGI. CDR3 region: CASSRKTSGGSDTQYF. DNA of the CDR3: TGTGCCAGCAGTCGGAAAACTAGCGGGGGGTCAGATACGCAGTATTTT.

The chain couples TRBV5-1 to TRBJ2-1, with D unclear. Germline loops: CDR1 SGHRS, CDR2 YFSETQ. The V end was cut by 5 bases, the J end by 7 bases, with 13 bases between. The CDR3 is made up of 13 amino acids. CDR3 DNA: TGCGCCAGCAGAACGGGCCTCGGGAATGAGCAGTTCTTC. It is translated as CASRTGLGNEQFF.

Here the CDR3 DNA reads TGTGCCAGCAGCACTTTTCGCGCTGACAGGCATACCTACGAGCAGTACTTC. It encodes CASSTFRADRHTYEQYF. This chain links TRBV6-6 with TRBJ2-7; maybe TRBD1 (6 bases). CDR1 MNHNY and CDR2 SVGAGI come from the germline V gene (reference sequence). This CDR3 spans 17 amino acids. Trimming took off 6 bases at V and 2 bases at J, with 23 bases between the two ends.

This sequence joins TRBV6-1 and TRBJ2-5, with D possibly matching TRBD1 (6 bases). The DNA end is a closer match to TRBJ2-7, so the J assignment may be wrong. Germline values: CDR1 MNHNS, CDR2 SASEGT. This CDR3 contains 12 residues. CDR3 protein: CASTQGFNEQYF. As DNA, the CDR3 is TGTGCCAGTACACAGGGATTCAACGAGCAGTACTTC.

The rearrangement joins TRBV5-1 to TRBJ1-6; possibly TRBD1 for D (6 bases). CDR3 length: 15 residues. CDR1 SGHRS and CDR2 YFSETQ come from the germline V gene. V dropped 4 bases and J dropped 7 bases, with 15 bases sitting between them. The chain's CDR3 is CASSPRTEANSPLHF. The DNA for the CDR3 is TGCGCCAGCAGCCCGAGGACAGAAGCCAATTCACCCCTCCACTTT.

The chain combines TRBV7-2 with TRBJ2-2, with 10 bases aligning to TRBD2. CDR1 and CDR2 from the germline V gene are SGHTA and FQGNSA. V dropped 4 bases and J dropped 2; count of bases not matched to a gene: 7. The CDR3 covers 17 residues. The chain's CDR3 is CASSSPSGGTNTGELFF. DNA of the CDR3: TGTGCCAGCAGCTCTCCTAGCGGGGGAACTAACACCGGGGAGCTGTTTTTT.

CDR3 loop: CASSQVTPGEQFF. The CDR3 nucleotides read TGCGCCAGCAGCCAAGTTACCCCTGGTGAGCAGTTCTTC. J is TRBJ2-1 and V is TRBV4-1; no firm D call. V was trimmed by 1 base and J by 9 bases, leaving 10 bases between them. The germline CDR1 and CDR2 sequences are MGHRA and YSYEKL. The CDR3 covers 13 residues.

The CDR3 here is CSARGRLGAGEQYF. CDR3 coding DNA: TGCAGTGCTAGAGGTCGGCTCGGGGCTGGTGAGCAGTACTTC. V is TRBV20-1 and J is TRBJ2-5, with D perhaps being TRBD1 or TRBD2 (5 bases each). Trimming left V 1 base short and J 11 bases short, with 20 bases between. This CDR3 contains 14 residues. CDR1 is DFQATT, CDR2 SNEGSKA, per germline (reference sequence).

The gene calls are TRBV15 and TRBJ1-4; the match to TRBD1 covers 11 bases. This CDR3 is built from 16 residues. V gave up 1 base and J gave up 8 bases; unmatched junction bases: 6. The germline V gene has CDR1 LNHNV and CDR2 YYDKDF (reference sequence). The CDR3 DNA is TGTGCCACCAGCAGAGTAAGCGGACAGGGGGCGGAAAAACTGTTTTTT. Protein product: CATSRVSGQGAEKLFF. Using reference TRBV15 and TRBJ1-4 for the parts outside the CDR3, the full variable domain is DAMVIQNPRYQVTQFGKPVTLSCSQTLNHNVMYWYQQKSSQAPKLLFHYYDKDFNNEADTPDNFQSRRPNTSFCFLDIRSPGLGDTAMYLCATSRVSGQGAEKLFFGSGTQLSVL.